A single sample gave rise to the 29 T cell receptor beta chains below, sequenced in a study of cytomegalovirus exposure and HLA in healthy donors. Researchers ran the PCR with 60 Vbeta and 13 Jbeta primers. Assay used: immunoSEQ multiplex PCR; TCRdb lists only in-frame clones, some missing. The sample comprises 150,000 to 200,000 clones, roughly 80% of which are singletons, and approximately 2.3% rests with the top ten. Sequencing was performed on PBMCs. The receptors derive from a male donor in good health and CMV-seronegative.

The J gene is TRBJ1-6, the V gene TRBV14; D ambiguous. Trimming removed 2 bases from V and 4 bases from J, with 15 bases in between. The germline gives CDR1 SGHDN, CDR2 FVKESK. The CDR3 spans 17 residues. CDR3 protein: CASSQIAVVGYNSPLHF. CDR3 nucleotides: TGTGCCAGCAGCCAAATAGCGGTAGTGGGGTATAATTCACCCCTCCACTTT. Variable domain in full (rest from reference TRBV14 and TRBJ1-6): EAGVTQFPSHSVIEKGQTVTLRCDPISGHDNLYWYRRVMGKEIKFLLHFVKESKQDESGMPNNRFLAERTGGTYSTLKVQPAELEDSGVYFCASSQIAVVGYNSPLHFGNGTRLTVT.

The chain uses TRBV4-3 and TRBJ2-1, with D possibly TRBD2 on 6 matching bases. This CDR3 region has 12 residues. The germline V gene has CDR1 LGHNA and CDR2 YSLEER. The V and J ends lost 4 bases and 12 bases respectively, with 13 bases between them. CDR3 bases: TGCGCCAGCAGCCCAGACGGGGGAGGGCAGTTCTTC. Protein: CASSPDGGGQFF.

The V call is TRBV5-1, the J call TRBJ2-1; 7 nucleotides line up with TRBD2. The germline CDR1 and CDR2 sequences are SGHRS and YFSETQ. The CDR3 runs to 15 residues. V lost 2 bases, J lost 6 bases, and 8 bases stayed unmatched. CDR3 residues: CASSFGLGGGNEQFF. For the CDR3, the DNA is TGCGCCAGCAGCTTTGGACTCGGCGGGGGCAATGAGCAGTTCTTC.

The chain is built from TRBV15 and TRBJ2-5; maybe TRBD2 (6 bases). There are 14 residues in the CDR3. With 1 base removed from V and 5 bases from J, the gap between germline ends came to 11 bases. Per the germline V gene, CDR1 is LNHNV and CDR2 is YYDKDF (reference sequence). CDR3 region: CATSRGYSGETQYF. In DNA form, the CDR3 reads TGTGCCACCAGCAGAGGGTACAGCGGGGAGACCCAGTACTTC. Looking up the rest from reference TRBV15 and TRBJ2-5 gives the full variable domain: DAMVIQNPRYQVTQFGKPVTLSCSQTLNHNVMYWYQQKSSQAPKLLFHYYDKDFNNEADTPDNFQSRRPNTSFCFLDIRSPGLGDTAMYLCATSRGYSGETQYFGPGTRLLVL.

V and J are TRBV4-1 and TRBJ2-3, with D unclear. The CDR3 contains 14 residues. V gave up 1 base and J gave up 4 bases, with 9 bases separating them. Germline assignment: CDR1 MGHRA and CDR2 YSYEKL. The CDR3, as DNA: TGCGCCAGCAGCCAAGGCTTGGGCCCAGATACGCAGTATTTT. Its protein product is CASSQGLGPDTQYF.

The chain is built from TRBV28 and TRBJ2-7; no firm D call. Trimming took off 3 bases at V and 2 bases at J, with 8 bases between the two ends. This CDR3 spans 13 amino acids. Germline CDR1 reads MDHEN; CDR2 reads SYDVKM. CDR3 bases: TGTGCCAGCAGTTTGGGCTCGACCTACGAGCAGTACTTC. It encodes CASSLGSTYEQYF.

The chain carries TRBV9 and TRBJ2-1, with 8 bases matching TRBD2. Trimming at V came to 5 bases and at J to 12 bases, leaving 16 bases not matched to a gene. CDR1 and CDR2 (germline): SGDLS, YYNGEE. CDR3 length: 15 amino acids. Written as DNA, the CDR3 is TGTGCCAGCAGTTCCCGGACTAGCCCCGGAAGCGGGCAGTTCTTC. Its protein product is CASSSRTSPGSGQFF.

This rearrangement joins TRBV19 to TRBJ1-5; D is uncertain. The CDR3 length is 12 residues. Per germline, CDR1 LNHDA and CDR2 SQIVND (reference sequence). V was cut by 5 bases and J by 7 bases, with 9 bases left in between. The CDR3, as DNA: TGTGCCAGTAGTCCGTTGTTCCAGCCCCAGCATTTT. Protein sequence: CASSPLFQPQHF.

The J gene is TRBJ2-7, the V gene TRBV5-1, with 9 positions matching TRBD2. CDR3 length: 15 residues. The V gene's germline CDR1 is SGHRS and CDR2 YFSETQ. Trimming removed 1 base from V and 6 bases from J; junction bases left unmatched: 8. The CDR3, as DNA: TGCGCCAGCAGCTTGTTAGCGGGAGTTAGAAGCGAGCAGTACTTC. Its protein product is CASSLLAGVRSEQYF. Full variable domain (rest looked up from reference TRBV5-1 and TRBJ2-7): KAGVTQTPRYLIKTRGQQVTLSCSPISGHRSVSWYQQTPGQGLQFLFEYFSETQRNKGNFPGRFSGRQFSNSRSEMNVSTLELGDSALYLCASSLLAGVRSEQYFGPGTRLTVT.

The J gene is TRBJ2-5, the V gene TRBV28; a possible D gene is TRBD2 (5 bases). CDR1 is MDHEN and CDR2 is SYDVKM in the germline V gene. V was trimmed by 3 bases and J by 3 bases, leaving 11 bases between them. The CDR3 has 14 amino acids. CDR3 sequence: CASSLWRVKETQYF. As DNA, the CDR3 is TGTGCCAGCAGTTTGTGGCGGGTCAAAGAGACCCAGTACTTC.

The chain joins TRBV6-1 to TRBJ2-3; 9 nucleotides agree with TRBD2. The ends lost 8 bases at V and 4 bases at J; junction bases unmatched: 7. CDR1 MNHNS and CDR2 SASEGT come from the germline V gene. This CDR3 is built from 14 residues. This CDR3 reads CASPGIAGADTQYF. The CDR3 coding sequence is TGTGCCAGCCCGGGCATAGCGGGGGCAGATACGCAGTATTTT.

The chain recombines TRBV19 with TRBJ1-2; TRBD1 agrees at 12 bases. V gave up 6 bases and J gave up 4 bases; unmatched junction bases: 3. Looked up from germline, CDR1 is LNHDA and CDR2 is SQIVND (reference sequence). The CDR3 spans 14 residues. The CDR3 is CASRGTGGVYGYTF. CDR3 DNA: TGTGCCAGTAGGGGGACAGGGGGCGTCTATGGCTACACCTTC.

This chain joins TRBV27 and TRBJ2-3, with TRBD1 identical over 8 bases. With 4 bases clipped from V and 5 bases from J, the junction kept 5 bases outside the gene matches. Germline assignment: CDR1 MNHEY and CDR2 SMNVEV (reference sequence). The CDR3 extends over 14 amino acids. The CDR3 region is CASSSLDREDTQYF. DNA for the CDR3: TGTGCCAGCAGTTCGTTGGACAGGGAAGATACGCAGTATTTT.

J is TRBJ1-5 and V is TRBV28, with 9 bases that match TRBD1. This CDR3 has 14 residues. J was trimmed by 6 bases and V by 5 bases; bases with no gene match: 5. Germline CDR1 and CDR2: MDHEN and SYDVKM. This chain's CDR3 is CASSPGTGTQPQHF. CDR3 coding DNA: TGTGCCAGCAGTCCCGGGACAGGGACTCAGCCCCAGCATTTT.

V usage is TRBV28 and J usage is TRBJ2-7, with D maybe TRBD2 (6 bases). The CDR3 is 16 residues long. V lost 5 bases and J lost 3, with 20 bases in between. Germline CDR1 reads MDHEN; CDR2 reads SYDVKM. In nucleotides, the CDR3 is TGTGCCAGCAGTCCGTCCGGGAGAGGGACTCTCTACGAGCAGTACTTC. Its translation: CASSPSGRGTLYEQYF.

The gene calls are TRBV5-6 and TRBJ1-2; D not resolved. This CDR3 contains 12 residues. In germline, CDR1 is SGHDT, CDR2 YYEEEE. V was shortened by 4 bases and J by 4 bases, with 8 bases between the two germline ends. The CDR3 nucleotides read TGTGCCAGCAGCCAGGAACTCTATGGCTACACCTTC. This sequence encodes CASSQELYGYTF.

This chain uses TRBV7-2 with TRBJ1-5, with a weak D call TRBD1 (5 bases). Per the germline V gene, CDR1 is SGHTA and CDR2 is FQGNSA. The V end was cut by 8 bases, the J end by 5 bases, with 22 bases between. The CDR3 is 16 amino acids. CDR3 bases: TGTGCCAGCGGAATGTGGCGGGGAATAGGGGATCAGCCCCAGCATTTT. This gives the protein CASGMWRGIGDQPQHF.

The chain carries TRBV7-2 and TRBJ1-3; 11 nucleotides match TRBD1. This CDR3 is built from 19 residues. V lost 4 bases to trimming and J lost 3 bases; unmatched junction nucleotides: 14. Germline V lookup: CDR1 SGHTA, CDR2 FQGNSA. CDR3 in amino acids: CASSWGIPGQGALGNTIYF. The CDR3 DNA reads TGTGCCAGCAGCTGGGGTATCCCAGGACAGGGGGCGCTTGGAAACACCATATATTTT.

The chain recombines TRBV28 with TRBJ2-3, with 7 bases lining up with TRBD2. V lost 6 bases, J lost 0 bases, and 6 bases stayed unmatched. This CDR3 is 15 amino acids long. The germline V gene encodes CDR1 MDHEN and CDR2 SYDVKM. The CDR3 spells CASSRTRSSTDTQYF. In DNA form, the CDR3 reads TGTGCCAGCAGCCGGACTAGGTCTAGCACAGATACGCAGTATTTT.

Only a few counts were recorded for this clone. CDR3 coding DNA: TGCAGCGTCCGTGGACAGGGAGGGGGCAACGAGCAGTACTTC. Translated: CSVRGQGGGNEQYF. The V gene is TRBV29-1, the J gene TRBJ2-7; D may be TRBD1 (8 bases). The ends were cut back, 6 bases at V and 5 bases at J, with 20 bases in the middle. CDR3 length: 14 residues. CDR1 and CDR2 from the germline V gene are SQVTM and ANQGSEA.

V usage is TRBV9 and J usage is TRBJ2-5; D might be TRBD2 (5 bases). The last part of the DNA fits TRBJ2-7 better; the J call may be wrong. Germline CDR1 and CDR2: SGDLS and YYNGEE. This CDR3 contains 15 residues. CDR3 nucleotides: TGTGCCAGCAGCGTAGGAGGGTCAGGTTCCTACGAGCAGTACTTC. Amino acid sequence: CASSVGGSGSYEQYF.

The gene calls are TRBV7-8 and TRBJ1-1, with D unclear. The CDR3 has 12 residues. V lost 2 bases, J lost 5 bases, and 6 bases lay in between. The germline V gene has CDR1 SGHVS and CDR2 FQNEAQ. The CDR3 bases are TGTGCCAGCAGCTTATGGGAGACTGAAGCTTTCTTT. Its translation is CASSLWETEAFF.

This chain joins TRBV27 and TRBJ2-5; 9 positions match TRBD1. CDR1 and CDR2 (germline): MNHEY, SMNVEV (reference sequence). The J segment lost 6 bases and the V segment lost 5 bases, leaving 7 bases of the junction unmatched. CDR3 length: 14 residues. CDR3 nucleotide sequence: TGTGCCAGCAGTACGGGGACAGGGATAAAGACCCAGTACTTC. Protein: CASSTGTGIKTQYF.

The V and J genes are TRBV30 and TRBJ1-5, with TRBD1 matching over 7 bases. Germline values: CDR1 GTSNPN, CDR2 SVGIG (reference sequence). The junction had 4 bases not matched to a gene; V was cut back by 2 bases and J by 6 bases. This CDR3 is 13 amino acids long. In DNA form, the CDR3 reads TGTGCCTGGAGTCGACAGGGCGGTCAGCCCCAGCATTTT. This sequence encodes CAWSRQGGQPQHF.

The genes are TRBV25-1 and TRBJ1-2; maybe TRBD1 (6 bases). This CDR3 has 13 residues. Germline CDR1 is MGHDK and CDR2 is SYGVNS. Trimming cost V 3 bases and J 2 bases, with 7 bases left between them. CDR3 bases: TGTGCCAGCAGTGAGGACAGCAACTATGGCTACACCTTC. Translating it yields CASSEDSNYGYTF.

CDR3 coding DNA: TGCAGCGTTGAGTGGTCCGGGACAAGGAACACCGGGGAGCTGTTTTTT. Protein product: CSVEWSGTRNTGELFF. The rearrangement uses TRBV29-1 and TRBJ2-2, with D perhaps matching TRBD1 (6 bases). Germline V lookup: CDR1 SQVTM, CDR2 ANQGSEA. The V gene lost 3 bases and the J gene lost 1 base, with 15 bases spanning the gap. The CDR3 extends over 16 amino acids.

The rearrangement joins TRBV28 to TRBJ2-5, with 7 bases identical to TRBD1. The junction had 9 bases not matched to a gene; V was cut back by 6 bases and J by 2 bases. CDR1 MDHEN and CDR2 SYDVKM come from the germline V gene. The CDR3 is made up of 15 amino acids. CDR3 sequence reads: CASRPQGLLQETQYF. The CDR3 DNA follows: TGTGCCAGCAGGCCACAGGGGCTACTACAAGAGACCCAGTACTTC.

The V and J genes are TRBV6-6 and TRBJ2-4; TRBD1 agrees at 11 bases. The CDR3 is 15 amino acids. V was clipped by 3 bases and J by 7 bases; unmatched bases: 5. Germline V CDR1 and CDR2: MNHNY, SVGAGI (reference sequence). CDR3 region: CASSYRTGGDNIQYF. The CDR3 coding sequence is TGTGCCAGCAGTTATAGGACAGGGGGCGATAACATTCAGTACTTC.

V and J are TRBV6-1 and TRBJ2-7; the match to TRBD2 covers 9 bases. This CDR3 comprises 15 residues. J gave up 7 bases and V 7 bases, and 14 bases lay outside the gene matches. In germline, CDR1 is MNHNS, CDR2 SASEGT. CDR3 nucleotide sequence: TGTGCCAGCAATCTGGATGCGGGACTAGCCGGGGAGCAGTACTTC. Protein sequence: CASNLDAGLAGEQYF.